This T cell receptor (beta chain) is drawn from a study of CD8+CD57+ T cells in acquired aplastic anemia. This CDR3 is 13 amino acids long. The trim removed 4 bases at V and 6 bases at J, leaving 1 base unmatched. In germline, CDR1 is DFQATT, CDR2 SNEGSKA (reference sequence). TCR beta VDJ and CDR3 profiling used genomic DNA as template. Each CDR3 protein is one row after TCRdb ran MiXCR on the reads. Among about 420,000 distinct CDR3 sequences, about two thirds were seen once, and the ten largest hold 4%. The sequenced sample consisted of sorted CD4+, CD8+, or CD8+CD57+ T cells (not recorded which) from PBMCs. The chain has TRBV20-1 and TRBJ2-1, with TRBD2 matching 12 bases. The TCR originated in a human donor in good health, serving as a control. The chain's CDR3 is CSATSGRGNEQFF. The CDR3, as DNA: TGCAGTGCTACTAGCGGGAGGGGCAATGAGCAGTTCTTC.